Shown below are 17 T cell receptor beta chains from a single sample sequenced in a study of radiation and T cells in renal cell carcinoma. The method was immunoSEQ multiplex PCR; TCRdb's version includes in-frame clones alone and lacks a portion of them. The sample yields tens of thousands of clones, roughly 80% seen once. The sample's time point: blood 4 weeks post-SBRT, at nephrectomy. Treatment: 15 Gy SBRT to primary tumor, nephrectomy 4 weeks later. The sequencing used blood, collected from a patient whose treatment included radiotherapy and nephrectomy. Source of these receptors: a man in his sixties with renal cell carcinoma.

The rearrangement links TRBV6-5 to TRBJ2-1, with 11 bases aligning to TRBD2. The CDR3 spans 13 residues. The V and J ends lost 10 bases and 10 bases, in that order; junction bases with no gene match: 9. Per germline, CDR1 MNHEY and CDR2 SVGAGI. The CDR3 coding sequence is TGTGCCATAAGGAGGGCTAGCGGGAGGGAGCAGTTCTTC. Its protein is CAIRRASGREQFF.

V usage is TRBV6-1 and J usage is TRBJ2-5; 14 bases are a match to TRBD2. The CDR3 runs to 17 residues. Germline V gene sequence: CDR1 MNHNS, CDR2 SASEGT. With V trimmed by 3 bases and J by 3 bases, 6 bases remained unmatched. CDR3 nucleotides: TGTGCCAGCAGTGACCTACCGGGACTAGCGGGAGAAGAGACCCAGTACTTC. It yields the protein CASSDLPGLAGEETQYF.

The V gene is TRBV19, the J gene TRBJ1-1; D gene unclear. The CDR3 loop spans 14 amino acids. The germline gives CDR1 LNHDA, CDR2 SQIVND (reference sequence). Trimming cost V 4 bases and J 1 base, with 10 bases left between them. CDR3 sequence: CASSRKAANTEAFF. The CDR3 coding sequence is TGTGCCAGTAGTAGGAAAGCGGCGAACACTGAAGCTTTCTTT.

The count of this clone is one. The chain employs TRBV15 and TRBJ1-2; a weak D match, TRBD1 (5 bases). Germline CDR1 reads LNHNV; CDR2 reads YYDKDF (reference sequence). The CDR3 totals 14 residues. V was trimmed by 8 bases and J by 4 bases, leaving 17 bases between them. The CDR3 spells CATGVQGQLYGYTF. The CDR3 DNA reads as TGTGCCACCGGGGTCCAGGGCCAGCTCTATGGCTACACCTTC. The variable domain in full, completed from reference TRBV15 and TRBJ1-2, reads DAMVIQNPRYQVTQFGKPVTLSCSQTLNHNVMYWYQQKSSQAPKLLFHYYDKDFNNEADTPDNFQSRRPNTSFCFLDIRSPGLGDTAMYLCATGVQGQLYGYTFGSGTRLTVV.

The gene calls are TRBV5-6 and TRBJ1-4; D is unresolved. Germline V lookup: CDR1 SGHDT, CDR2 YYEEEE. The CDR3 extends over 14 amino acids. Trimming pared 2 bases from V and 4 bases from J, leaving 9 bases between. CDR3 in amino acids: CASSFDGFNEKLFF. In DNA form, the CDR3 reads TGTGCCAGCAGCTTTGACGGGTTTAATGAAAAACTGTTTTTT.

V is TRBV7-2 and J is TRBJ2-3; perhaps TRBD2 as D (5 bases). Trimming took 3 bases from V and 4 from J, leaving 8 bases between them. Germline CDR1 is SGHTA and CDR2 is FQGNSA. The CDR3 totals 13 residues. The CDR3 sequence: CASSFGLSDTQYF. CDR3 in DNA: TGTGCCAGCAGCTTCGGACTTTCAGATACGCAGTATTTT.

The chain links TRBV30 to TRBJ2-5; TRBD2 is a possible D gene (5 bases). CDR1 and CDR2 (germline): GTSNPN, SVGIG (reference sequence). This CDR3 is built from 11 residues. The CDR3 loop is CASRGQETQYF. CDR3 bases: TGTGCTTCACGGGGCCAAGAGACCCAGTACTTC.

CDR3 sequence: CASRPSENTIYF. CDR3 bases: TGTGCCAGCAGACCCTCTGAGAACACCATATATTTT. The chain employs TRBV6-5 and TRBJ1-3, with D hard to call. Germline lookup yields CDR1 MNHEY and CDR2 SVGAGI. The CDR3 has 12 amino acids. V was clipped by 6 bases and J by 7 bases, with 10 bases between them.

The sample holds a few counts of this clone. This sequence joins TRBV28 and TRBJ1-5; TRBD1 matches at 7 bases. The CDR3 extends over 13 amino acids. Germline V gives CDR1 MDHEN, CDR2 SYDVKM. Unmatched junction bases numbered 6, after V lost 6 bases and J lost 7 bases. Here the CDR3 DNA reads TGTGCCAGCAGCCCGGAGGGGGCCCAGCCCCAGCATTTT. Encoded protein: CASSPEGAQPQHF.

This clone was counted once. CDR3 in DNA: TGTGCCAGCAGTTACCGTCCGGGACAGGCTGAAGCTTTCTTT. This codes for CASSYRPGQAEAFF. The chain couples TRBV6-5 to TRBJ1-1, with 8 bases lining up with TRBD1. The J segment lost 6 bases and the V segment lost 2 bases, leaving 5 bases of the junction unmatched. Per germline, CDR1 MNHEY and CDR2 SVGAGI. The CDR3 consists of 14 residues.

The rearrangement joins TRBV30 to TRBJ2-2; 7 positions agree with TRBD2. The germline V gene has CDR1 GTSNPN and CDR2 SVGIG (reference sequence). CDR3 size: 14 residues. The ends lost 3 bases at V and 5 bases at J; junction bases unmatched: 6. The CDR3 sequence: CAWSGRLRTGELFF. Here the CDR3 DNA reads TGTGCCTGGAGCGGGAGGTTGAGAACCGGGGAGCTGTTTTTT.

The chain recombines TRBV7-2 with TRBJ2-1; 8 bases are a match to TRBD1. J gave up 7 bases and V 3 bases, and 8 bases lay outside the gene matches. Germline values: CDR1 SGHTA, CDR2 FQGNSA. CDR3 length: 15 amino acids. The CDR3 nucleotides read TGTGCCAGCAGCTTGGTCAGGGGGCGCCGGAATGAGCAGTTCTTC. This encodes CASSLVRGRRNEQFF.

The CDR3 protein is CASSFLGYEQYF. The CDR3 DNA reads as TGTGCCAGCAGTTTTTTAGGCTACGAGCAGTACTTC. The chain employs TRBV27 and TRBJ2-7; no clear D gene. Germline CDR1 is MNHEY and CDR2 is SMNVEV (reference sequence). The CDR3 consists of 12 residues. V was cut by 3 bases and J by 3 bases, with 6 bases left in between.

J is TRBJ2-3 and V is TRBV19, with 10 nucleotides matching TRBD2. CDR1 and CDR2 (germline): LNHDA, SQIVND (reference sequence). The junction had 9 bases not matched to a gene; V was cut back by 5 bases and J by 4 bases. This CDR3 is 16 amino acids long. The CDR3 protein is CASSPPGLAFADTQYF. The CDR3 coding sequence is TGTGCCAGTAGTCCGCCGGGACTAGCGTTCGCAGATACGCAGTATTTT.

A word on this clone: Other DNA sequences in the sample encode the same CDR3. V and J are TRBV7-9 and TRBJ2-7; 7 bases are shared with TRBD1. The CDR3 runs 14 residues. From germline, CDR1 is SEHNR and CDR2 FQNEAQ (reference sequence). The V and J ends lost 5 bases and 0 bases, in that order; junction bases with no gene match: 4. The CDR3, as DNA: TGTGCCAGCAGCCTAGGACAGGCCTCCTACGAGCAGTACTTC. Its translation is CASSLGQASYEQYF.

CDR3 loop: CASSQDRLAGAVTGELFF. As DNA, the CDR3 is TGTGCCAGCAGCCAAGATAGACTAGCGGGAGCGGTTACCGGGGAGCTGTTTTTT. The J gene is TRBJ2-2, the V gene TRBV14, with 12 bases fitting TRBD2. After removal of 0 bases from V and 5 bases from J, the junction contained 7 bases not matched to a gene. This CDR3 has 18 amino acids. The germline V gene encodes CDR1 SGHDN and CDR2 FVKESK. Drawing the rest from reference TRBV14 and TRBJ2-2, the complete variable domain is EAGVTQFPSHSVIEKGQTVTLRCDPISGHDNLYWYRRVMGKEIKFLLHFVKESKQDESGMPNNRFLAERTGGTYSTLKVQPAELEDSGVYFCASSQDRLAGAVTGELFFGEGSRLTVL.

The V and J genes are TRBV10-2 and TRBJ1-5; D gene unclear. Trimming took off 1 base at V and 5 bases at J, with 6 bases between the two ends. CDR3 size: 13 residues. CDR1 is WSHSY and CDR2 is SAAADI in the germline V gene. CDR3 bases: TGCGCCAGCAGTGAGTGGACCCATCAGCCCCAGCATTTT. This translates into CASSEWTHQPQHF.